This record looks at one TCR beta chain sequence and its context. The data derive from a study of T cell repertoires in ileal Crohn's disease. Time point specified: neoterminal ileum biopsy at postoperative endoscopy, about 6 months after surgery. Adults with ileal or ileocolonic Crohn's disease and an indication for resection were eligible. J gave up 4 bases and V 6 bases, and 11 bases lay outside the gene matches. Per germline, CDR1 SQVTM and CDR2 ANQGSEA. This CDR3 is built from 15 residues. Sequencing was performed with immunoSEQ multiplex PCR; in TCRdb, only in-frame clones are kept and a portion is missing. The repertoire holds 13,000 or so clones, with approximately 81% as singletons.

The V gene is TRBV29-1, the J gene TRBJ1-3; 8 positions agree with TRBD1. The source is an adult with Crohn's disease. Sequencing was performed on ileal tissue. The CDR3 DNA reads TGCAGCGTCACTCAACCAGACAGGGGAGGAAACACCATATATTTT. It encodes CSVTQPDRGGNTIYF.